Presented here are 23 T cell receptor beta chains from one specimen sequenced in a study of response to subunit inactivated influenza vaccine. TCRdb itself ran the RT-PCR reads through MiXCR, one entry per CDR3 protein. The sample yields hundreds of thousands of distinct CDR3 sequences, about 11% seen once. The sample also formed part of further work on T cells expressing NK-cell markers. That paper adds: Making the TCR beta cDNA relied on 5'RACE template switching with UMIs.

This specimen consisted of PBMCs from blood, obtained on the day of vaccination. Receptors originate from a middle-aged man who received an inactivated influenza vaccine.

In its sample, this clonotype was seen a few times. The rearrangement links TRBV20-1 to TRBJ2-2, with 7 bases identical to TRBD1. Per the germline V gene, CDR1 is DFQATT and CDR2 is SNEGSKA (reference sequence). This CDR3 has 16 residues. V lost 3 bases and J lost 7; bases outside the gene matches: 14. CDR3 coding DNA: TGCAGTGCTAGGCTCCCCGACAGGGTCGGGGTCGGGGAGCTGTTTTTT. It translates to CSARLPDRVGVGELFF.

The chain links TRBV12-3 or TRBV12-4 to TRBJ1-2; 8 bases match TRBD1. The CDR3 loop spans 14 amino acids. The trim removed 3 bases at V and 6 bases at J, leaving 6 bases unmatched. The DNA of the CDR3 is TGTGCCAGCAGTTTTCGGGCAGGGGGCGATGGCTACACCTTC. Protein sequence: CASSFRAGGDGYTF.

The V call is TRBV18, the J call TRBJ2-7; 9 nucleotides align to TRBD1. V gave up 2 bases and J gave up 7 bases; unmatched junction bases: 6. The CDR3 totals 14 residues. Looked up from germline, CDR1 is KGHSH and CDR2 is LQKENI. The CDR3 region is CASSPATGGREQYF. The CDR3 DNA follows: TGTGCCAGCTCACCAGCGACAGGGGGAAGGGAGCAGTACTTC.

In its sample, this clonotype was seen many times. The chain employs TRBV4-3 and TRBJ2-7, with a possible D match to TRBD1 (6 bases). The germline gives CDR1 LGHNA, CDR2 YSLEER. Trimming pared 0 bases from V and 2 bases from J, leaving 14 bases between. The CDR3 covers 16 residues. The CDR3 sequence is CASSQEGNRAPYEQYF. CDR3 bases: TGCGCCAGCAGCCAAGAAGGCAACAGGGCTCCCTACGAGCAGTACTTC.

This clonotype was seen repeatedly, ten times or more. V usage is TRBV6-1 and J usage is TRBJ2-3; D tentatively reads TRBD1 or TRBD2 (5 bases each). V shed 3 bases and J shed 9 bases, with 10 bases lying between them. CDR3 size: 12 residues. Germline CDR1 MNHNS, CDR2 SASEGT. The CDR3 DNA reads as TGTGCCAGCAGTGAGAGGGGAAGGACGCAGTATTTT. It translates to CASSERGRTQYF.

The V and J genes are TRBV7-8 and TRBJ1-4; tentative D call: TRBD1 (5 bases). The germline gives CDR1 SGHVS, CDR2 FQNEAQ. The CDR3 runs 14 residues. V was cut by 4 bases and J by 7 bases, with 13 bases left in between. The CDR3 sequence is CASSSTGRFEKLFF. The CDR3 nucleotides read TGTGCCAGCAGCTCAACAGGACGGTTTGAAAAACTGTTTTTT.

This clonotype has ten or more counts. This chain uses TRBV5-1 with TRBJ2-1; TRBD1 matches 9 bases. After removal of 0 bases from V and 0 bases from J, the junction contained 7 bases not matched to a gene. CDR3 length equals 18 residues. Germline V gene sequence: CDR1 SGHRS, CDR2 YFSETQ. CDR3 sequence: CASSLVSSTGGSYNEQFF. The CDR3 coding sequence is TGCGCCAGCAGCTTGGTTAGTTCGACAGGGGGCTCCTACAATGAGCAGTTCTTC.

CDR3 bases: TGTGCCTCCTCCGGGACTAGCGGGAAAAACATTCAGTACTTC. It codes for CASSGTSGKNIQYF. V and J are TRBV12-3 or TRBV12-4 and TRBJ2-4, with 12 bases aligning to TRBD2. J gave up 4 bases and V 11 bases, and 6 bases lay outside the gene matches. CDR3 length: 14 amino acids.

This clonotype was found a few times. V and J are TRBV11-1 and TRBJ2-3; 10 nucleotides line up with TRBD2. The V and J ends lost 5 bases and 2 bases, in that order; junction bases with no gene match: 16. From germline, CDR1 is SGHAT and CDR2 FQDESV (reference sequence). This CDR3 contains 19 residues. The CDR3 nucleotides read TGTGCCAGCAGCCTACTTAGGACTAGCGGTATACTTGACACAGATACGCAGTATTTT. Translated, it gives CASSLLRTSGILDTDTQYF.

J is TRBJ2-1 and V is TRBV6-2 or TRBV6-3; 11 positions agree with TRBD1. Germline-derived CDR1 and CDR2 are MNHEY and SVGEGT. The CDR3 contains 12 residues. After removal of 4 bases from V and 15 bases from J, the junction contained 5 bases not matched to a gene. CDR3 sequence reads: CASSSSGTGGFF. Here the CDR3 DNA reads TGTGCCAGCAGTTCCTCCGGGACAGGGGGGTTCTTC.

This clonotype was recorded at least ten times. The J gene is TRBJ2-1, the V gene TRBV7-9, with 16 bases fitting TRBD2. The CDR3 contains 17 residues. With 5 bases clipped from V and 7 bases from J, the junction kept 8 bases outside the gene matches. The V gene's germline CDR1 is SEHNR and CDR2 FQNEAQ (reference sequence). The chain's CDR3 is CASSPGTSGRVENEQFF. The CDR3 bases are TGTGCCAGCAGCCCCGGGACTAGCGGGAGGGTAGAGAATGAGCAGTTCTTC.

The table lists this clonotype with a few counts. This chain connects TRBV5-1 to TRBJ2-7; tentatively, D is TRBD1 (6 bases). This CDR3 comprises 15 residues. V was trimmed by 0 bases and J by 6 bases, leaving 16 bases between them. The germline CDR1 and CDR2 sequences are SGHRS and YFSETQ. In DNA form, the CDR3 reads TGCGCCAGCAGCTTGGACGGGACACGTGGAACCGAGCAGTACTTC. Its protein is CASSLDGTRGTEQYF.

This chain joins TRBV10-2 and TRBJ1-2; TRBD1 is a possible D gene (5 bases). CDR1 is WSHSY and CDR2 is SAAADI in the germline V gene. The CDR3 totals 14 residues. V lost 6 bases to trimming and J lost 4 bases, with 15 bases between them. Written as DNA, the CDR3 is TGCGCCAGCAGCCTACTGGACAACGGCTATGGCTACACCTTC. Protein product: CASSLLDNGYGYTF.

This clonotype has only a few counts. The V gene is TRBV4-2, the J gene TRBJ2-3, with D tentatively TRBD1 or TRBD2 (5 bases each). Looked up from germline, CDR1 is LGHNA and CDR2 is YNFKEQ. This CDR3 is built from 17 residues. The V end lost 4 bases, the J end lost 2 bases, and 19 bases lay between the germline ends. Here the CDR3 reads CASSRLGTSHDTDTQYF. CDR3 in DNA: TGTGCCAGCAGCCGGCTAGGGACGAGCCACGACACAGATACGCAGTATTTT.

This clonotype has just a few counts. The chain employs TRBV20-1 and TRBJ2-4, with 12 bases matching TRBD2. The V gene's germline CDR1 is DFQATT and CDR2 SNEGSKA (reference sequence). With V trimmed by 2 bases and J by 15 bases, 11 bases remained unmatched. The CDR3 runs 14 residues. The chain's CDR3 is CSARTLSSGGAGYF. The CDR3 DNA sequence: TGCAGTGCTAGAACTCTTTCTAGCGGGGGGGCCGGGTACTTC.

The CDR3 bases are TGTGCCAGCAGCTTGGTAGTACCCAACTATGGCTACACCTTC. Translated, it gives CASSLVVPNYGYTF. The chain uses TRBV5-6 and TRBJ1-2; D unclear. The CDR3 is made up of 14 amino acids. V lost 0 bases and J lost 2, with 8 bases in between. The germline V gene encodes CDR1 SGHDT and CDR2 YYEEEE.

This clonotype was detected ten times or more. CDR3: CASSPAGLASAGTDTQYF. In DNA, the CDR3 is TGTGCCAGCAGCCCCGCGGGACTAGCATCAGCTGGCACAGATACGCAGTATTTT. J is TRBJ2-3 and V is TRBV28, with 9 bases lining up with TRBD2. CDR1 is MDHEN, CDR2 SYDVKM, per germline. The V segment lost 6 bases and the J segment 1 base; nucleotides outside the gene matches: 14. The CDR3 is made up of 18 amino acids.

This clonotype came up a few times. The chain carries TRBV18 and TRBJ2-1, with D uncertain. The germline gives CDR1 KGHSH, CDR2 LQKENI. Trimming pared 4 bases from V and 11 bases from J, leaving 15 bases between. This CDR3 is 13 amino acids long. The CDR3 bases are TGTGCCAGCTCACACGCTGAGGAGAATCAGCAGTTCTTC. This encodes CASSHAEENQQFF.

The rearrangement links TRBV11-2 to TRBJ2-3, with D possibly being TRBD1 (6 bases). CDR1 SGHAT and CDR2 FQNNGV come from the germline V gene. This CDR3 region has 18 residues. V was trimmed by 5 bases and J by 3 bases, leaving 24 bases between them. The CDR3 nucleotides are TGTGCCAGCAGCAAAGAGATAAATCAGGGGTGGGGGACAGATACGCAGTATTTT. Protein sequence: CASSKEINQGWGTDTQYF.

The CDR3 loop reads CASSEARFQETQYF. CDR3 in DNA: TGCGCCAGCAGTGAGGCCCGCTTCCAAGAGACCCAGTACTTC. The chain is built from TRBV10-2 and TRBJ2-5; D gene uncertain. The V gene lost 2 bases and the J gene lost 1 base, with 8 bases spanning the gap. The CDR3 contains 14 residues. Germline CDR1 WSHSY, CDR2 SAAADI.

This chain joins TRBV6-5 and TRBJ1-1, with 8 nucleotides matching TRBD1. Per germline, CDR1 MNHEY and CDR2 SVGAGI. V lost 2 bases to trimming and J lost 4 bases; unmatched junction nucleotides: 6. This CDR3 contains 15 residues. As DNA, the CDR3 is TGTGCCAGCAGTTACGCTGGACAGGGTGTCACTGAAGCTTTCTTT. This codes for CASSYAGQGVTEAFF.

This chain uses TRBV4-2 with TRBJ2-7; 9 bases line up with TRBD1. The CDR3 loop spans 15 amino acids. With V trimmed by 3 bases and J by 3 bases, 6 bases remained unmatched. Germline V gene data show CDR1 as LGHNA and CDR2 as YNFKEQ. The CDR3, as DNA: TGTGCCAGCAGCCAGGACAGGGGTGGCCACTACGAGCAGTACTTC. This gives the protein CASSQDRGGHYEQYF.

This clonotype was recorded many times. The chain is built from TRBV20-1 and TRBJ1-2, with unresolved D. V lost 5 bases to trimming and J lost 2 bases, with 9 bases between them. This CDR3 contains 12 residues. Germline V CDR1 and CDR2: DFQATT, SNEGSKA (reference sequence). The CDR3 DNA reads TGCAGTGCTGAAACAGTAAACTATGGCTACACCTTC. This sequence encodes CSAETVNYGYTF.